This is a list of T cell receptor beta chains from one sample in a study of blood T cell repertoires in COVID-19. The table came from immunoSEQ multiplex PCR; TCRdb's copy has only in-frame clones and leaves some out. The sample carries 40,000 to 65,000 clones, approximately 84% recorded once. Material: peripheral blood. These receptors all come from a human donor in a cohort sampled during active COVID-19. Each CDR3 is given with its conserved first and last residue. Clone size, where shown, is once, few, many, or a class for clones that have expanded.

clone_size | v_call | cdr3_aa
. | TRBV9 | CASSAGQNNSPLHF
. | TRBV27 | CASKTSGSSNEQFF
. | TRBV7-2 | CASNPRDTTYNEQFF
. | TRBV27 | CASSFRGDPGETQYF
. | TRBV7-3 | CASSSDRGETQYF
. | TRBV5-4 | CASSWMDNQETQYF
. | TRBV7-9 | CASSSRLAGGLQETQYF
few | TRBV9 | CASSTTTGLSGNTIYF
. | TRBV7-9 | CASTRESNTGELFF
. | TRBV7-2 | CASSLANRGNEKLFF
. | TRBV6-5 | CATLAGVSNTGELFF
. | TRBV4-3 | CASSQGTRNTEAFF
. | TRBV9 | CASSVGHQGNYGYTF